The T cell receptor beta chain described here comes from a study of identical twins. Findings of the study overall: Within monozygotic twins, out-of-frame TCR alpha sharing was underestimated by the models.

Healthy Caucasians provided all donations. This clonotype appeared a few times. The antigen is undetermined. A universal primer site was created by template switching, with the cDNA bearing unique molecular identifiers. In TCRdb, the 5' RACE reads were re-called with MiXCR into one record per CDR3 protein. Of about 1.7 million distinct CDR3 sequences detected, more than 30% appear once; the ten largest clones hold about 0.27%. What was sequenced was cord blood. The clonotype comes from a newborn girl in good health.

The CDR3 sequence is CASSLVGIMNTEAFF. CDR3 bases: TGTGCCAGCAGTTTGGTAGGGATCATGAACACTGAAGCTTTCTTT. The gene calls are TRBV27 and TRBJ1-1; D not certain. Germline V lookup: CDR1 MNHEY, CDR2 SMNVEV (reference sequence). The V and J ends lost 3 bases and 0 bases respectively, with 11 bases between them. The CDR3 runs to 15 residues.